Given below is one TCR beta chain in context. This entry comes from a study of shared clonotypes between healthy human individuals. PBMC DNA, left unsorted, was sequenced on ten immunoSEQ deep assay plates. Only in-frame clones appear in the TCRdb table, and some are missing; sequencing was by immunoSEQ multiplex PCR. The sample contains 400,000 to 500,000 clones, 70% to 80% of which appear only once. There were no recent acute infections or vaccinations among the donors, who were healthy HIV-negative adults. V was pared by 7 bases and J by 1 base, with 8 bases between. In germline, CDR1 is SGHTA, CDR2 FQGNSA. The CDR3 spans 13 residues.

This TCR was recovered from a middle-aged woman in good health. Some clones in this sample may be carry-over from other donors' samples. Source material: PBMCs. The chain couples TRBV7-2 to TRBJ1-5; no clear D gene. CDR3 sequence: CASTQESNQPQHF. In nucleotides, the CDR3 is TGTGCCAGCACCCAGGAGAGCAATCAGCCCCAGCATTTT.